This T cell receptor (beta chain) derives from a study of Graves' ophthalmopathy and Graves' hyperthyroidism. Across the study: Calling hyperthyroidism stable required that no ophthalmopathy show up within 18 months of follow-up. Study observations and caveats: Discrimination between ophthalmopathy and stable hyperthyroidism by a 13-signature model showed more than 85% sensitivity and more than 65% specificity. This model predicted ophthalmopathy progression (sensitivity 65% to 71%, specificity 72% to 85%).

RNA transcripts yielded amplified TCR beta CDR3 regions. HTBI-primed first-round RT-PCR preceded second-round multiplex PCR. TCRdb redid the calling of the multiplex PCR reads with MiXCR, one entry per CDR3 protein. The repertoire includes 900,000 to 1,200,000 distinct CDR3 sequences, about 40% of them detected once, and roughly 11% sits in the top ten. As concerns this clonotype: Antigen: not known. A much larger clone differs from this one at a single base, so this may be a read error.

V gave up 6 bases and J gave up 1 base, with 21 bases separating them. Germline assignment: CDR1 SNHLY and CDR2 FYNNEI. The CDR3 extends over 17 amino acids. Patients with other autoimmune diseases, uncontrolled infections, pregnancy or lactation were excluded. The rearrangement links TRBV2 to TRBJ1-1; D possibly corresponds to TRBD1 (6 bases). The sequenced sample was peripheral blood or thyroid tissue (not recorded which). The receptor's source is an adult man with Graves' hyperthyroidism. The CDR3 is CASSYPIRGAGNTEAFF. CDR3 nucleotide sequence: TGTGCCAGCAGCTACCCGATACGGGGGGCAGGGAACACTGAAGCTTTCTTT.